This T cell receptor beta chain was profiled in a study of cytomegalovirus exposure and HLA in healthy donors. V dropped 4 bases and J dropped 4; count of bases not matched to a gene: 6. There are 15 residues in the CDR3. Germline V CDR1 and CDR2: SGDLS, YYNGEE. Regarding the study as a whole: Subsequent analysis showed first-cohort TCR clusters tending to co-occur in 120 validation repertoires. Three of the chains that were CMV-associated were confirmed in vitro to be specific for CMV antigens. Researchers counted roughly 150 TCR beta chains as cytomegalovirus-associated.

Libraries were prepared by immunoSEQ multiplex PCR; TCRdb keeps only in-frame clonotypes and omits some of them. Here the sample spans some 140,000 clones, approximately 89% being singletons. Concerning this clone: Its specificity is not known.

This clonotype originated in a woman aged 18-35 years in good health and CMV-seropositive. Sequenced sample: PBMCs. The chain is built from TRBV9 and TRBJ1-4, with TRBD1 matching over 8 bases. Here the CDR3 reads CASSFGTGGNEKLFF. Written as DNA, the CDR3 is TGTGCCAGCAGCTTCGGGACAGGAGGTAATGAAAAACTGTTTTTT.